The present entry profiles one T cell receptor (beta chain) with its context. Antigen unknown. This sample is part of a study of T cell responses to AZD1222 COVID-19 vaccine. Overall study findings and caveats: Just 5 to 7 AZD1222 recipients were seropositive at baseline. When two AZD1222 doses had been given, Spike-specific TCR breadth and depth rose. Reports say nearly half of spike-specific TCRs go after unmutated variant regions. It was only after the peak T cell response that any repertoires were sampled.

Sequencing used immunoSEQ multiplex PCR; TCRdb keeps in-frame clones, though not all of them. The data show around 84,000 clones, with 70% to 90% seen just once and more than 1.3% held by the top ten. V lost 3 bases, J lost 4 bases, and 10 bases lay in between. The CDR3 totals 13 residues. Per germline, CDR1 SGHRS and CDR2 YFSETQ. The specimen was peripheral blood, collected on day 0 of AZD1222 vaccination. This receptor was taken from an adult in good health. The chain is built from TRBV5-1 and TRBJ1-2, with D perhaps TRBD1 (5 bases). In DNA, the CDR3 is TGCGCCAGCAGCTCCGACAGTTCCTATGGCTACACCTTC. The encoded protein is CASSSDSSYGYTF.